A selection of T cell receptor beta chains follows, all from one sample in a study of TIL therapy for anti-PD-1-resistant metastatic lung cancer. Data came from immunoSEQ multiplex PCR; TCRdb stores just in-frame clones and leaves some out. The table has under 100,000 clones, approximately 65% seen once; the top ten hold 11%. The sample consisted of tumor tissue, taken at baseline. These receptor sequences come from a person between 25 and 80 years old with non-small cell lung cancer. CDR3s include the opening cysteine and the closing phenylalanine or tryptophan. D genes are given only for firm matches. Size values are once, few and many counts, or a class for expanded clones, and some rows have none.

v_call	d_call	clone_size	j_call	cdr3_aa	cdr3_nt
TRBV28	TRBD2	few	TRBJ2-3	CASSLRLLAGGDTQYF	TGTGCCAGCAGTCTCCGCCTACTAGCGGGGGGGGATACGCAGTATTTT
TRBV11-2	-	-	TRBJ1-3	CASSLDRGNTIYF	TGTGCCAGCAGCTTAGACAGAGGAAACACCATATATTTT
TRBV5-8	-	-	TRBJ2-5	CASSPQGGIETQYF	TGTGCCAGCAGTCCACAGGGAGGAATAGAGACCCAGTACTTC
TRBV9	TRBD2	once	TRBJ2-1	CASSAPGVAGYNEQFF	TGTGCCAGCAGCGCCCCCGGGGTAGCGGGCTACAATGAGCAGTTCTTC
TRBV14	-	-	TRBJ2-5	CASSPGAPQGKTQYF	TGTGCCAGCAGCCCCGGGGCGCCCCAAGGAAAGACCCAGTACTTC
TRBV28	-	-	TRBJ2-7	CASPPPGHQGTYEQYF	TGTGCCAGCCCTCCCCCGGGACACCAAGGGACCTACGAGCAGTACTTC
TRBV27	-	-	TRBJ1-2	CASSSRGLDGYTF	TGTGCCAGCAGTTCCCGGGGGCTTGATGGCTACACCTTC
TRBV6-5	-	-	TRBJ2-7	CASVSPGQIREQYF	TGTGCCAGCGTAAGTCCGGGACAAATCCGAGAGCAGTACTTC
TRBV7-2	TRBD1	few	TRBJ2-7	CASSQGAAQYF	TGTGCCAGCAGTCAGGGGGCAGCGCAGTACTTC
TRBV9	TRBD2	few	TRBJ2-1	CASSVASGRGNEQFF	TGTGCCAGCAGCGTAGCCAGCGGGAGGGGCAATGAGCAGTTCTTC
TRBV24-1	TRBD2	-	TRBJ2-5	CATRLSGEETQYF	TGTGCCACCAGGTTGAGCGGGGAAGAGACCCAGTACTTC
TRBV6-1	-	-	TRBJ2-4	CASSESTGQFLAKNIQYF	TGTGCCAGCAGTGAATCCACAGGACAGTTTCTAGCCAAAAACATTCAGTACTTC
TRBV7-9	-	few	TRBJ2-1	CASSLAGGGYEQFF	TGTGCCAGCAGCTTAGCAGGTGGGGGGTATGAGCAGTTCTTC
TRBV6-5	TRBD2	few	TRBJ2-5	CASSYSGGGPGTQYF	TGTGCCAGCAGTTACTCGGGCGGGGGTCCAGGGACCCAGTACTTC
TRBV14	-	-	TRBJ1-6	CASSQATTSPLHF	TGTGCCAGCAGCCAAGCGACAACTTCACCCCTCCACTTT
TRBV7-6	-	-	TRBJ2-2	CASSLNGGTPFLTGELFF	TGTGCCAGCAGCTTAAACGGCGGCACCCCGTTTCTCACCGGGGAGCTGTTTTTT
TRBV18	-	-	TRBJ2-1	CASSPRGSNEQFF	TGTGCCAGCTCACCACGGGGGTCCAATGAGCAGTTCTTC
TRBV7-9	TRBD2	few	TRBJ2-3	CASSATGAGGQDTQYF	TGTGCCAGCAGCGCCACGGGAGCGGGGGGGCAAGATACGCAGTATTTT
TRBV19	-	few	TRBJ2-2	CASSTPGVVGELFF	TGTGCCAGTAGTACACCCGGGGTGGTTGGGGAGCTGTTTTTT
TRBV7-2	-	-	TRBJ2-1	CASSSGPLGNEQFF	TGTGCCAGCAGTTCCGGGCCTTTGGGGAATGAGCAGTTCTTC
TRBV7-8	TRBD2	-	TRBJ2-1	CASSQGLAVNEQFF	TGTGCCAGCAGCCAGGGACTAGCGGTCAATGAGCAGTTCTTC
TRBV5-1	-	-	TRBJ2-3	CASSSGDSTDTQYF	TGCGCCAGCAGCTCAGGCGACAGCACAGATACGCAGTATTTT
TRBV27	-	-	TRBJ1-6	CASSAPEQRDSPLHF	TGTGCCAGCAGTGCTCCGGAACAGAGGGATTCACCCCTCCACTTT
TRBV7-3	-	-	TRBJ1-2	CASSLDGDRSYGYTF	TGTGCCAGCAGCTTAGATGGAGACAGGTCCTATGGCTACACCTTC
TRBV6-5	-	few	TRBJ2-7	CASSYRGSYEQYF	TGTGCCAGCAGTTACCGGGGATCCTACGAGCAGTACTTC
TRBV25-1	TRBD2	-	TRBJ2-1	CASQSGRGYNEQFF	TGTGCCAGCCAGAGCGGGAGGGGATACAATGAGCAGTTCTTC
TRBV28	-	-	TRBJ2-7	CASSLGVQPYEQYF	TGTGCCAGCAGCCTTGGGGTCCAACCCTACGAGCAGTACTTC
TRBV6-5	-	-	TRBJ2-6	CASTGTQLSGNVLTF	TGTGCCAGCACCGGGACGCAACTCTCTGGCAACGTCCTGACTTTC
TRBV9	TRBD2	-	TRBJ2-2	CASSVAGGLAINTGELFF	TGTGCCAGCAGCGTAGCTGGGGGACTAGCGATAAACACCGGGGAGCTGTTTTTT
TRBV19	TRBD1	-	TRBJ2-5	CASSKTETGAGRAQYF	TGTGCCAGTAGTAAAACCGAAACAGGGGCCGGTAGGGCCCAGTACTTC
TRBV29-1	-	-	TRBJ2-3	CSVVSGSDTQYF	TGCAGCGTTGTGTCAGGGTCAGATACGCAGTATTTT
TRBV11-2	-	few	TRBJ1-2	CASSLNIHGYTF	TGTGCCAGCAGCTTAAACATCCATGGCTACACCTTC
TRBV5-1	-	few	TRBJ1-2	CASSDSPYSYTF	TGCGCCAGCAGCGACAGCCCCTATAGCTACACCTTC
TRBV6-5	-	-	TRBJ2-4	CASSYGGAENIQYF	TGTGCCAGCAGTTACGGGGGGGCGGAAAACATTCAGTACTTC
TRBV18	-	-	TRBJ2-7	CASSSRGHEQYF	TGTGCCAGCTCTAGCCGGGGGCACGAGCAGTACTTC
TRBV11-2	-	-	TRBJ2-5	CASSPAQETQYF	TGTGCCAGCAGCCCAGCGCAAGAGACCCAGTACTTC
TRBV4-2	-	few	TRBJ2-6	CASSQDDAGTGANVLTF	TGTGCCAGCAGCCAAGATGATGCCGGGACCGGGGCCAACGTCCTGACTTTC
TRBV10-3	-	-	TRBJ2-1	CAISDKGDEQFF	TGTGCCATCAGTGATAAGGGGGATGAGCAGTTCTTC
TRBV11-1	-	many	TRBJ2-2	CASSLVGNSAGELFF	TGTGCCAGCAGCTTAGTAGGGAACAGCGCCGGGGAGCTGTTTTTT
TRBV7-3	TRBD2	-	TRBJ2-3	CASSLTSSSGGNTDTQYF	TGTGCCAGCAGCTTAACGTCGTCTAGCGGGGGGAACACAGATACGCAGTATTTT
TRBV30	-	-	TRBJ1-1	CARNGGGPEAFF	TGTGCCAGAAACGGCGGGGGACCTGAAGCTTTCTTT
TRBV29-1	TRBD1	once	TRBJ2-1	CSVDYRDSFYNEQFF	TGCAGCGTTGATTATAGGGACAGTTTCTACAATGAGCAGTTCTTC
TRBV6-2/TRBV6-3	TRBD1	-	TRBJ2-5	CASSSRTGKGETQYF	TGTGCCAGCAGCAGCAGGACAGGCAAGGGGGAGACCCAGTACTTC
TRBV11-1	TRBD2	-	TRBJ2-7	CASSFLAGYEQYF	TGTGCCAGCAGTTTCCTAGCGGGGTACGAGCAGTACTTC
TRBV5-6	TRBD1	-	TRBJ1-2	CASSRTGPNYGYTF	TGTGCCAGCAGCAGGACAGGGCCAAACTATGGCTACACCTTC
TRBV6-5	-	-	TRBJ2-1	CASSPDVFYNEQFF	TGTGCCAGCAGTCCGGACGTCTTCTACAATGAGCAGTTCTTC
TRBV19	-	-	TRBJ1-2	CASSLTGPLYGYTF	TGTGCCAGTAGTTTAACGGGACCCCTCTATGGCTACACCTTC
TRBV19	-	once	TRBJ2-7	CASSAGGRGSYYEQYF	TGTGCCAGTAGTGCCGGGGGGCGCGGCTCTTACTACGAGCAGTACTTC
TRBV28	-	-	TRBJ2-1	CASSFGQGNEQFF	TGTGCCAGCAGTTTTGGTCAGGGGAATGAGCAGTTCTTC
TRBV6-4	-	-	TRBJ2-7	CASSPQGGSPHEQYF	TGTGCCAGCAGTCCCCAAGGGGGGTCTCCCCACGAGCAGTACTTC
TRBV27	-	-	TRBJ1-6	CASRNARTGNSPLHF	TGTGCCAGCCGAAACGCCAGGACCGGGAATTCACCCCTCCACTTT
TRBV7-9	-	-	TRBJ2-7	CASRRGPYEQYF	TGTGCCAGCAGGAGGGGTCCCTACGAGCAGTACTTC
TRBV12-3/TRBV12-4	TRBD1	once	TRBJ1-5	CASRQGVYQPQHF	TGTGCCAGCAGGCAGGGGGTCTATCAGCCCCAGCATTTT
TRBV29-1	-	-	TRBJ2-1	CSVSSVSYNEQFF	TGCAGCGTTTCTAGCGTCTCCTACAATGAGCAGTTCTTC
TRBV4-1	-	many	TRBJ1-6	CASSQDFKGSASPLHF	TGCGCCAGCAGCCAAGATTTCAAGGGGTCGGCTTCACCCCTCCACTTT